The T cell receptor beta chain described here comes from a study of T cell responses to AZD1222 COVID-19 vaccine. As for the study in general: Researchers grouped second doses given at about 4 or about 12 weeks into one pool. Study-level points and caveats: Unmutated variant regions reportedly attract nearly half of all spike-specific TCRs.

The table came from immunoSEQ multiplex PCR; TCRdb's copy has only in-frame clones and leaves some out. Among about 150,000 clones listed, 90% were seen once. About this clone itself: Antigen specificity is unknown.

The TCR comes from an adult in good health. Specimen: peripheral blood, collected on day 0 of AZD1222 vaccination.

CDR3 DNA sequence: TGTGCCAGCCGTTCGTTTGCGGGAGAGGAGACCCAGTACTTC. Its translation is CASRSFAGEETQYF. The rearrangement links TRBV28 to TRBJ2-5; 7 positions agree with TRBD2. The germline CDR1 and CDR2 sequences are MDHEN and SYDVKM. This CDR3 is built from 14 residues. The V segment lost 8 bases and the J segment 5 bases; nucleotides outside the gene matches: 11.